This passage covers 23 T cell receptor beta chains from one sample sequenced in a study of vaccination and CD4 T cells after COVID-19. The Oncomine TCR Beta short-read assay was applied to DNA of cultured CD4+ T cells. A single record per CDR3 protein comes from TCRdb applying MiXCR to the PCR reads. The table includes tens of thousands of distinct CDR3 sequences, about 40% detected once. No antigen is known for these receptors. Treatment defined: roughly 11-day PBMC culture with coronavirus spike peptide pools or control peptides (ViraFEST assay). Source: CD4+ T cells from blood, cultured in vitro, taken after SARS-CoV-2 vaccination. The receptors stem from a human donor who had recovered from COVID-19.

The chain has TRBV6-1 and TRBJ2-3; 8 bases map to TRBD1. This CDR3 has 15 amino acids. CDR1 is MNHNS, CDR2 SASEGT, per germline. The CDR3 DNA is TGTAAATCAGTTGGGGACAGGACTAGCACAGATACGCAGTATTTT. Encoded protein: CKSVGDRTSTDTQYF.

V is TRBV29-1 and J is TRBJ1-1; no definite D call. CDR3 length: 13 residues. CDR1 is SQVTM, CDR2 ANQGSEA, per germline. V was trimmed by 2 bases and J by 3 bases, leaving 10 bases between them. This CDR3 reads CSVERVLDTEAFF. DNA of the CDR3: TGCAGCGTTGAACGAGTGTTGGACACTGAAGCTTTCTTT.

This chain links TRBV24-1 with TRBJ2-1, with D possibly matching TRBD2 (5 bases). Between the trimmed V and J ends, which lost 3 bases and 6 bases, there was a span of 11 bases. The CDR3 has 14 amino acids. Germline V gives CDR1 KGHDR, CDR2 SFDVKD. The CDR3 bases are TGTGCCACCAGTGATGACCCCGGGGTCAATGAGCAGTTCTTC. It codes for CATSDDPGVNEQFF.

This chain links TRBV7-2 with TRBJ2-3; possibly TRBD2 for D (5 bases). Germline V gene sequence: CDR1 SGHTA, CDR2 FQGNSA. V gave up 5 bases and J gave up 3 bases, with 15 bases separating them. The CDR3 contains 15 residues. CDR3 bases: TGTGCCAGCAGCCTACTAGTACCCGGAACAGATACGCAGTATTTT. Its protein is CASSLLVPGTDTQYF. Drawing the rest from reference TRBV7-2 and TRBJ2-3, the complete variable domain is GAGVSQSPSNKVTEKGKDVELRCDPISGHTALYWYRQSLGQGLEFLIYFQGNSAPDKSGLPSDRFSAERTGGSVSTLTIQRTQQEDSAVYLCASSLLVPGTDTQYFGPGTRLTVL.

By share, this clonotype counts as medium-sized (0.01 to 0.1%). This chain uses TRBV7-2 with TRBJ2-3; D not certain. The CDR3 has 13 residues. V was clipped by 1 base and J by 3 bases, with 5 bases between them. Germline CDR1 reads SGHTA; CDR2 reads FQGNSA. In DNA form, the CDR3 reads TGTGCCAGCAGCTTAGTAATAACAGATACGCAGTATTTT. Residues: CASSLVITDTQYF.

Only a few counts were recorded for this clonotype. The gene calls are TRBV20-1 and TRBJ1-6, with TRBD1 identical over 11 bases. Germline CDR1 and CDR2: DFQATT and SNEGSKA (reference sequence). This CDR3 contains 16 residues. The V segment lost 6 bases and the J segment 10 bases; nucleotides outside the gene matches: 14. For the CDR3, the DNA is TGCAGTGCCCCCGGGACAGGGGGAGCGAGGGGGTCACCCCTCCACTTT. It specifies CSAPGTGGARGSPLHF.

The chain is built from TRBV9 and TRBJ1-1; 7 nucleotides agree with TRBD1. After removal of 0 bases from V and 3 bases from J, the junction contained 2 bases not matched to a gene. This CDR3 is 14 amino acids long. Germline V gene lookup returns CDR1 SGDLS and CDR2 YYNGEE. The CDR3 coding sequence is TGTGCCAGCAGCGTAGAAGGGGGCTACACTGAAGCTTTCTTT. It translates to CASSVEGGYTEAFF.

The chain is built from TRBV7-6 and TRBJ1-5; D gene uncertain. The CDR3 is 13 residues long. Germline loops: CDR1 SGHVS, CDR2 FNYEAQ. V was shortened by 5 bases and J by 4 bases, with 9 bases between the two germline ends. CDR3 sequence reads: CASSPTENQPQHF. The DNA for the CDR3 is TGTGCCAGCAGCCCGACCGAGAATCAGCCCCAGCATTTT.

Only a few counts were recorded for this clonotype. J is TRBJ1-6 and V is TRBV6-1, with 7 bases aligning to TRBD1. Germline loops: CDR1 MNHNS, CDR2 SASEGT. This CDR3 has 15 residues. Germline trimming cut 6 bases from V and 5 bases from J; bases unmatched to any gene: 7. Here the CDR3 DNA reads TGTGCCAGCAGGATCAGGGGGGCCCATAATTCACCCCTCCACTTT. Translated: CASRIRGAHNSPLHF.

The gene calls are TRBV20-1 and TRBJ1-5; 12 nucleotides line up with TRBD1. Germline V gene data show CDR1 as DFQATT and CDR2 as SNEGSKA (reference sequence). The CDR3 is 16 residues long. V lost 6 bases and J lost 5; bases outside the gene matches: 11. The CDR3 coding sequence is TGCAGTGCCCCCGGGACAGGGGGCGCGGGGGATCAGCCCCAGCATTTT. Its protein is CSAPGTGGAGDQPQHF.

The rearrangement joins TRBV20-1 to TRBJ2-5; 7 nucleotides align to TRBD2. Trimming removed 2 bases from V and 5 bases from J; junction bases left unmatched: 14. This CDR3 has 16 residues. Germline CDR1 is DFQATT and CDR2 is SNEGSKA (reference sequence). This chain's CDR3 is CSARIPKGGSRETQYF. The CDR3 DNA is TGCAGTGCTAGAATTCCCAAAGGCGGGAGTCGGGAGACCCAGTACTTC.

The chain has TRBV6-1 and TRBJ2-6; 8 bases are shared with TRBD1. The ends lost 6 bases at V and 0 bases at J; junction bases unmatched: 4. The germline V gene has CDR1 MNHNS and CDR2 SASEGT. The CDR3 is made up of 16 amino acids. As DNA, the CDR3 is TGTGCCAGCAGCAGACAGGGGCCCTCTGGGGCCAACGTCCTGACTTTC. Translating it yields CASSRQGPSGANVLTF.

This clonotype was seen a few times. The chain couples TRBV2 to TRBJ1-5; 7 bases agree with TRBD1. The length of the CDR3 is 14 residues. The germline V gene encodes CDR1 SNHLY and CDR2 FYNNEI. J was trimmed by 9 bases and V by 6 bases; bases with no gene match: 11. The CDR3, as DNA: TGTGCCAGCAGACTAGACAGGGCCGGAGGGCCCCAGCATTTT. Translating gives CASRLDRAGGPQHF.

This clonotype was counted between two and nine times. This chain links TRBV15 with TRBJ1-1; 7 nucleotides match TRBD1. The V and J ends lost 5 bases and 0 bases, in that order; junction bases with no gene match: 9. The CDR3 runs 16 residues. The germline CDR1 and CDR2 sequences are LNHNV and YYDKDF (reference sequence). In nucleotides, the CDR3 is TGTGCCACCAGCGGGGGACAGAGTATTATGAACACTGAAGCTTTCTTT. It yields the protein CATSGGQSIMNTEAFF. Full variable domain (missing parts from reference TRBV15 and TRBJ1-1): DAMVIQNPRYQVTQFGKPVTLSCSQTLNHNVMYWYQQKSSQAPKLLFHYYDKDFNNEADTPDNFQSRRPNTSFCFLDIRSPGLGDTAMYLCATSGGQSIMNTEAFFGQGTRLTVV.

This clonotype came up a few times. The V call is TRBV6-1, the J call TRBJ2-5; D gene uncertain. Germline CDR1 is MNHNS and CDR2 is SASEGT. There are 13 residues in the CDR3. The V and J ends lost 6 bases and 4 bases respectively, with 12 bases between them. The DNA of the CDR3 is TGTGCCAGCAGGAAAGGGTATGGAGAGACCCAGTACTTC. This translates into CASRKGYGETQYF.

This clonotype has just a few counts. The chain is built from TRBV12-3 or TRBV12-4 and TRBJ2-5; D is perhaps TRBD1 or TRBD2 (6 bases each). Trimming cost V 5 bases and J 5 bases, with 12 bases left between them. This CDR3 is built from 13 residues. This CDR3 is CASSPRGRETQYF. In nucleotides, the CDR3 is TGTGCCAGCAGTCCCCGGGGGCGGGAGACCCAGTACTTC.

This chain's CDR3 is CSARGQDKNYGYTF. The CDR3 nucleotides are TGCAGTGCTAGGGGGCAGGACAAAAACTATGGCTACACCTTC. The rearrangement uses TRBV20-1 and TRBJ1-2; possible D gene TRBD1, 5 bases. The CDR3 has 14 amino acids. Germline V lookup: CDR1 DFQATT, CDR2 SNEGSKA (reference sequence). V was clipped by 3 bases and J by 2 bases, with 13 bases between them.

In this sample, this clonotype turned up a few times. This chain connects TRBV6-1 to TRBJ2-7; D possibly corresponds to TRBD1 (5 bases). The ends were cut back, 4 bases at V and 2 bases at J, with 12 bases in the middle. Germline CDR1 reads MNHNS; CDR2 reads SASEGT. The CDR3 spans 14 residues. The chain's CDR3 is CASSGDRFPYEQYF. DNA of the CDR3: TGTGCCAGCAGTGGCGACAGATTTCCCTACGAGCAGTACTTC.

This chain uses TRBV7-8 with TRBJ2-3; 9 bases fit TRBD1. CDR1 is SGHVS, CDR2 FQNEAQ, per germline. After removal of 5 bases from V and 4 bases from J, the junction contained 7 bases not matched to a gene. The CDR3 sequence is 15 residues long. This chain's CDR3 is CASSQGQGGADTQYF. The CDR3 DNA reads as TGTGCCAGCAGCCAGGGACAGGGAGGGGCAGATACGCAGTATTTT.

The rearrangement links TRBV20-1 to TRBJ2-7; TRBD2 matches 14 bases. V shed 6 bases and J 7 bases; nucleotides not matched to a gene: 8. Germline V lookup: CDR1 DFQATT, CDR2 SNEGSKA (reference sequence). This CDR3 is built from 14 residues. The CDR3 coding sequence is TGCAGTGCCCGGGGACTAGCGGGAGCAAGTGAGCAGTACTTC. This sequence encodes CSARGLAGASEQYF.

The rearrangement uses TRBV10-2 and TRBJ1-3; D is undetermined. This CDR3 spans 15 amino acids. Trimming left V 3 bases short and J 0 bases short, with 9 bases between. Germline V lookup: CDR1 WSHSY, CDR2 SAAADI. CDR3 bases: TGCGCCAGCAGTGATGGCCCCTACTCTGGAAACACCATATATTTT. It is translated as CASSDGPYSGNTIYF.

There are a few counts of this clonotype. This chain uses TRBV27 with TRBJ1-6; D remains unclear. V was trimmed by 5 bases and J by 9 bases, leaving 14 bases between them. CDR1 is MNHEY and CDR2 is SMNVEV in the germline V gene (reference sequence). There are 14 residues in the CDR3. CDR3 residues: CASSLRAIVSPLHF. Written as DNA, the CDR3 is TGTGCCAGCAGTCTACGGGCTATAGTTTCACCCCTCCACTTT.

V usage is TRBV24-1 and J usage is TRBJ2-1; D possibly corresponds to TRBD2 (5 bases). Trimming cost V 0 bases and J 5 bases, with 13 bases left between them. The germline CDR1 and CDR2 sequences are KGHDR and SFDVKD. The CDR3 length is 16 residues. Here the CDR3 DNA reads TGTGCCACCAGTGATTTGCGGGGTACCCGTAACAATGAGCAGTTCTTC. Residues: CATSDLRGTRNNEQFF.